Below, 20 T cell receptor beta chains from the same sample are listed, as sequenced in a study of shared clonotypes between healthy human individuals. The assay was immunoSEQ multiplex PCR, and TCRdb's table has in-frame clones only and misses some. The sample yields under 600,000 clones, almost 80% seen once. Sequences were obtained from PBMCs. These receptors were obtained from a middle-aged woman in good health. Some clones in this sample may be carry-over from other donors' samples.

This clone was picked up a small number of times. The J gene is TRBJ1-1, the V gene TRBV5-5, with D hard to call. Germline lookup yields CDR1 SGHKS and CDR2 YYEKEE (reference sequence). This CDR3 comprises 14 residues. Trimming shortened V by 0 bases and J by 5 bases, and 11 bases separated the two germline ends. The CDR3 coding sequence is TGTGCCAGCAGCTTGGTTCCAGGAGGGACTGAAGCTTTCTTT. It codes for CASSLVPGGTEAFF.

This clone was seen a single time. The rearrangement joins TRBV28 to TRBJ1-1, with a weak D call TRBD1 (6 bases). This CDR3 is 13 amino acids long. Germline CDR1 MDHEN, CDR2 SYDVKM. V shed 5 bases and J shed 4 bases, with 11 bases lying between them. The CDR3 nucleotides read TGTGCCAGCAGTGGCACAGGGCGCACTGAAGCTTTCTTT. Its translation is CASSGTGRTEAFF.

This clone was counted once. Here the CDR3 DNA reads TGTGCCAGCAGTTACCTCCGGGACAGGGTGGGTCAGCCCCAGCATTTT. Its translation is CASSYLRDRVGQPQHF. The chain recombines TRBV6-6 with TRBJ1-5; 9 nucleotides align to TRBD1. The CDR3 covers 16 residues. Per germline, CDR1 MNHNY and CDR2 SVGAGI (reference sequence). V dropped 2 bases and J dropped 6; count of bases not matched to a gene: 8.

The CDR3 region has the DNA TGTGCCAGCAGCAGGGACAGGGAAGAGACCCAGTACTTC. Translating it yields CASSRDREETQYF. The chain uses TRBV6-5 and TRBJ2-5, with 9 bases that match TRBD1. This CDR3 spans 13 amino acids. The germline gives CDR1 MNHEY, CDR2 SVGAGI. The V segment lost 6 bases and the J segment 3 bases; nucleotides outside the gene matches: 2.

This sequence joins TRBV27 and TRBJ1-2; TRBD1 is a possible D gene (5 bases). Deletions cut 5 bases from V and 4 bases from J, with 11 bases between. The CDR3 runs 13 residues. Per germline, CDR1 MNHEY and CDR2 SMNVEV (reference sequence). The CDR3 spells CASSPGTRYGYTF. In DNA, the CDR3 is TGTGCCAGCAGTCCCGGGACGCGCTATGGCTACACCTTC.

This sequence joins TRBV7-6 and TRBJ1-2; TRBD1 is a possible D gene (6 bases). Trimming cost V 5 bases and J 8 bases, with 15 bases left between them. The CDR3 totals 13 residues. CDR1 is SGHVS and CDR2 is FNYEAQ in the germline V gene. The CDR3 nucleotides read TGTGCCAGCAGCCTCAGGGGTTTAGGAGGCTACACCTTC. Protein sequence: CASSLRGLGGYTF.

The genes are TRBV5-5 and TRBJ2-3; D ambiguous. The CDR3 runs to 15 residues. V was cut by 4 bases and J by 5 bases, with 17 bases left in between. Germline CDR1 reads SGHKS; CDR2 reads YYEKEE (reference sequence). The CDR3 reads CASSPRFGSLDTQYF. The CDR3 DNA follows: TGTGCCAGCAGCCCCAGGTTCGGTAGTTTAGATACGCAGTATTTT.

The CDR3 nucleotides read TGTGCCAGCAGTTACCGGCGGGTTAACACTGAAGCTTTCTTT. Its translation: CASSYRRVNTEAFF. The V and J genes are TRBV6-5 and TRBJ1-1, with D unresolved. Trimming stripped 2 bases from V and 2 bases from J, with 9 bases between. Germline-derived CDR1 and CDR2 are MNHEY and SVGAGI. The CDR3 contains 14 residues.

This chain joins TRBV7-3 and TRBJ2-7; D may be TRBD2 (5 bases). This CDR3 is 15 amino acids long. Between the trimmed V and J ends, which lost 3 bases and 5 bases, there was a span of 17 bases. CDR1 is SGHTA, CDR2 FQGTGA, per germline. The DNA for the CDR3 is TGTGCCAGCAGCTTTAATGGTGGTAGCGTCCACGAGCAGTACTTC. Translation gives CASSFNGGSVHEQYF.

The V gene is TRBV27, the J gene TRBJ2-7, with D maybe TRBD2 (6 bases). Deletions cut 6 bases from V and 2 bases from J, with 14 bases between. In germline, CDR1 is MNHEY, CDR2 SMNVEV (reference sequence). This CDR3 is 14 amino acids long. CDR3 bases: TGTGCCAGCAGCCCAGCGGGCCATACCTACGAGCAGTACTTC. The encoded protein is CASSPAGHTYEQYF.

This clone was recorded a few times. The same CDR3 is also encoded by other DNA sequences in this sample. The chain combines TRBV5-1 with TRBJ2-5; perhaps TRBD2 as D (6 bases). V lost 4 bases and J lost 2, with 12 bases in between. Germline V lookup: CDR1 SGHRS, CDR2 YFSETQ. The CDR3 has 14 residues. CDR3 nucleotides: TGCGCCAGCAGCCCCGGGGAGGTTCAAGAGACCCAGTACTTC. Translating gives CASSPGEVQETQYF.

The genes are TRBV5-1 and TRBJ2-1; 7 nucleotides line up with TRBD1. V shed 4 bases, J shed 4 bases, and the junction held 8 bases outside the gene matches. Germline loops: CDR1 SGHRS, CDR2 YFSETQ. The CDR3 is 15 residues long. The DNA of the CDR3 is TGCGCCAGCAGCGCTACAGGGGAATTTTACAATGAGCAGTTCTTC. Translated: CASSATGEFYNEQFF.

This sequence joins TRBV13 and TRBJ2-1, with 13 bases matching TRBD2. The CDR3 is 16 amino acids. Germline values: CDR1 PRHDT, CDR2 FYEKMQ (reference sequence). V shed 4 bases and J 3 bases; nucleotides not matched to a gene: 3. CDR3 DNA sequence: TGTGCCAGCAGCTCCCGACTAGCGGGAGGCTACAATGAGCAGTTCTTC. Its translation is CASSSRLAGGYNEQFF.

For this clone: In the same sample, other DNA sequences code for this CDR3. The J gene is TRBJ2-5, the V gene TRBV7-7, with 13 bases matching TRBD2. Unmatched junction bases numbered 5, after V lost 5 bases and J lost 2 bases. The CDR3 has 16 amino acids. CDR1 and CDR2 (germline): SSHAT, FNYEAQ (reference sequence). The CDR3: CASSPGLAGVQETQYF. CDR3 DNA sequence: TGTGCCAGCAGCCCCGGACTAGCGGGAGTACAAGAGACCCAGTACTTC. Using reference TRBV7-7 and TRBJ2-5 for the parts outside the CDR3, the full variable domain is GAGVSQSPRYKVTKRGQDVTLRCDPISSHATLYWYQQALGQGPEFLTYFNYEAQPDKSGLPSDRFSAERPEGSISTLTIQRTEQRDSAMYRCASSPGLAGVQETQYFGPGTRLLVL.

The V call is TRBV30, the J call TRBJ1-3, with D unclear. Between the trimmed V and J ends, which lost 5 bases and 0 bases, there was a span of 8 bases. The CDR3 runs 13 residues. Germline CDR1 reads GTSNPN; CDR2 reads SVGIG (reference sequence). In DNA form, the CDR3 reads TGTGCCTGGGAAGGGAGCTCTGGAAACACCATATATTTT. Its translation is CAWEGSSGNTIYF.

CDR3 DNA sequence: TGTGCCAGCAGTTTAAGTCCCAGGAGTGAAAAACTGTTTTTT. Encoded protein: CASSLSPRSEKLFF. The chain employs TRBV28 and TRBJ1-4; D unclear. CDR3 length equals 14 residues. The V end lost 2 bases, the J end lost 7 bases, and 11 bases lay between the germline ends. Germline lookup yields CDR1 MDHEN and CDR2 SYDVKM.

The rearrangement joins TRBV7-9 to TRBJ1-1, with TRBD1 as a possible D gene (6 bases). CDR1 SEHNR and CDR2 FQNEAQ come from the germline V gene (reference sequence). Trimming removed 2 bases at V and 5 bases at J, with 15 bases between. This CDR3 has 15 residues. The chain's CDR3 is CASSLMSGGRTEAFF. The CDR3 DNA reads TGTGCCAGCAGCTTAATGTCTGGGGGGCGGACTGAAGCTTTCTTT.

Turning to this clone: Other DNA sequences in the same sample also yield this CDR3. CDR3 sequence reads: CASSPGQGNQPQHF. Written as DNA, the CDR3 is TGCGCCAGCAGCCCAGGACAGGGGAATCAGCCCCAGCATTTT. The genes are TRBV5-1 and TRBJ1-5, with 9 bases lining up with TRBD1. This CDR3 is built from 14 residues. The V gene's germline CDR1 is SGHRS and CDR2 YFSETQ. V shed 4 bases, J shed 4 bases, and the junction held 3 bases outside the gene matches.

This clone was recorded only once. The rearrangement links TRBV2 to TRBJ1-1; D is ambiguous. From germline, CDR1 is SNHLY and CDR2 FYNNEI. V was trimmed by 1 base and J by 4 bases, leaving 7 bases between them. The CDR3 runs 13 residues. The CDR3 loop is CASSEGWGTEAFF. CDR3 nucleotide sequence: TGTGCCAGCAGTGAAGGGTGGGGCACTGAAGCTTTCTTT.

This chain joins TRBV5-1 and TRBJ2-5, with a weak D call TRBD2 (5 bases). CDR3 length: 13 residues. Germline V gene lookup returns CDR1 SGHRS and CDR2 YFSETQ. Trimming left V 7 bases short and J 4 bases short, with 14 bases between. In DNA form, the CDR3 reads TGCGCCAGCGCGGTAGGGAGATCAGAGACCCAGTACTTC. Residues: CASAVGRSETQYF.